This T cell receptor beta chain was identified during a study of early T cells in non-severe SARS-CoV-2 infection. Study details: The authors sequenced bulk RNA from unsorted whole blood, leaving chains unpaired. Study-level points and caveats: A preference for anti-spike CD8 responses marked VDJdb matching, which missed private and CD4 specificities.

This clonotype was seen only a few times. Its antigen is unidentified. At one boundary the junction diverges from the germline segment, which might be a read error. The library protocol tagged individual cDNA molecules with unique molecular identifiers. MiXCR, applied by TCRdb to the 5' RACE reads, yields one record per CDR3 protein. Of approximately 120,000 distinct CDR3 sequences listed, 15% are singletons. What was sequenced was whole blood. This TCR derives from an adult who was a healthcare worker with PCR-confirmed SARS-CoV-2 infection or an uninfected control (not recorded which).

The CDR3 loop reads CPLRCRALFNEKLFF. For the CDR3, the DNA is TGCCCCCTGAGATGCAGGGCCCTCTTTAATGAAAAACTGTTTTTT. V usage is TRBV24-1 and J usage is TRBJ1-4; TRBD1 might be the D (5 bases). The CDR3 extends over 15 amino acids. Germline V lookup: CDR1 KGHDR, CDR2 SFDVKD.